The source of this TCR beta chain is a study of blood T cell repertoires in COVID-19. About the research overall: The United States, Italy and Spain were the sources of the acute and convalescent COVID-19 samples. PBMCs, B-cell-depleted T cells, or T cells were the source of the cDNA or gDNA that made up the material.

In the original workflow: Nucleated cell counts were estimated from reference gene primer amplification. Assay used: immunoSEQ multiplex PCR; TCRdb lists only in-frame clones, some missing. D and trimming were read from the DNA, whereas the V and J calls and clone size are those reported in that table. The sample carries approximately 180,000 clones, 70% to 90% recorded once. CDR3 length: 13 amino acids. Germline V gives CDR1 SGHAT, CDR2 FQNNGV. Trimming pared 0 bases from V and 4 bases from J, leaving 4 bases between. Sequencing input: peripheral blood. This receptor was identified in a human donor with active or convalescent COVID-19. The donor label of this sample is uncertain. This chain uses TRBV11-2 with TRBJ1-5; no definite D call. CDR3 residues: CASSLDRNQPQHF. The DNA of the CDR3 is TGTGCCAGCAGCTTAGATCGGAATCAGCCCCAGCATTTT.